The next 11 T cell receptor beta chains were all read from a single sample in a study of blood T cell repertoires in COVID-19. The table came from immunoSEQ multiplex PCR; TCRdb's copy has only in-frame clones and leaves some out. The sample lists 35,000 to 40,000 clones; roughly 86% were seen once. The sequencing sample was made of peripheral blood. The receptors derive from a human donor in a cohort sampled during active COVID-19.

This chain joins TRBV29-1 and TRBJ1-6; 7 bases are a match to TRBD1. Germline trimming cut 7 bases from V and 5 bases from J; bases unmatched to any gene: 8. CDR1 is SQVTM and CDR2 is ANQGSEA in the germline V gene. The CDR3 is 14 residues long. The chain's CDR3 is CSAALGTDNSPLHF. The CDR3 DNA is TGCAGCGCCGCCCTAGGGACAGATAATTCACCCCTCCACTTT.

The chain recombines TRBV2 with TRBJ2-2, with 13 bases fitting TRBD2. The V segment lost 5 bases and the J segment 4 bases; nucleotides outside the gene matches: 10. The CDR3 covers 18 residues. The germline CDR1 and CDR2 sequences are SNHLY and FYNNEI. The CDR3 is CASSPPLAGGPGTGELFF. The CDR3 DNA follows: TGTGCCAGCAGTCCACCACTAGCGGGAGGGCCCGGCACCGGGGAGCTGTTTTTT.

CDR3 nucleotide sequence: TGTGCCAGCAGCGTTTCTGCGGGAGGGCTGATAGAGACCCAGTACTTC. It is translated as CASSVSAGGLIETQYF. This chain joins TRBV9 and TRBJ2-5; the match to TRBD2 covers 9 bases. The germline gives CDR1 SGDLS, CDR2 YYNGEE. V lost 2 bases to trimming and J lost 4 bases; unmatched junction nucleotides: 9. CDR3 size: 16 residues.

As regards this clone: This same CDR3 is encoded by further DNA sequences in the sample. The V and J genes are TRBV5-1 and TRBJ2-5; TRBD1 matches at 7 bases. The CDR3 covers 14 residues. Trimming cost V 1 base and J 3 bases; bases outside gene matches: 3. Germline loops: CDR1 SGHRS, CDR2 YFSETQ. CDR3 sequence (DNA): TGCGCCAGCAGCTTGAGGCAGGGGGAAGAGACCCAGTACTTC. Amino acid sequence: CASSLRQGEETQYF.

This clone is labeled as medium-sized. V usage is TRBV7-3 and J usage is TRBJ2-7; D is perhaps TRBD1 (6 bases). V was cut by 2 bases and J by 5 bases, with 10 bases left in between. Germline V gene data show CDR1 as SGHTA and CDR2 as FQGTGA. The CDR3 sequence is 13 residues long. CDR3 in amino acids: CASSLGQGNEQYF. CDR3 nucleotides: TGTGCCAGCAGCTTAGGGCAGGGGAACGAGCAGTACTTC.

This chain connects TRBV3-1 (or the pseudogene TRBV3-2) to TRBJ2-7; unclear D gene. The ends were cut back, 3 bases at V and 1 base at J, with 4 bases in the middle. Germline values: CDR1 LGHDT, CDR2 YNNKEL (reference sequence). There are 12 residues in the CDR3. CDR3 sequence: CASSHQSYEQYF. In DNA form, the CDR3 reads TGTGCCAGCAGCCACCAGTCCTACGAGCAGTACTTC.

J is TRBJ1-1 and V is TRBV5-4, with D maybe TRBD1 (5 bases). CDR1 is SGHNT, CDR2 YYREEE, per germline (reference sequence). The CDR3 is made up of 15 amino acids. The V gene lost 0 bases and the J gene lost 0 bases, with 9 bases spanning the gap. CDR3 DNA: TGTGCCAGCAGCTTGGAGGGCAGGGTGAACACTGAAGCTTTCTTT. Translating gives CASSLEGRVNTEAFF.

This CDR3 is CAISGTASSTDTQYF. The CDR3 DNA is TGTGCCATCAGTGGGACAGCTTCTAGCACAGATACGCAGTATTTT. The genes are TRBV10-3 and TRBJ2-3, with D possibly being TRBD1 (6 bases). The germline gives CDR1 ENHRY, CDR2 SYGVKD. This CDR3 spans 15 amino acids. The V and J ends lost 4 bases and 0 bases respectively, with 11 bases between them.

V is TRBV3-1 (or the pseudogene TRBV3-2) and J is TRBJ1-1; D is undetermined. The CDR3 has 13 residues. V was clipped by 4 bases and J by 0 bases, with 6 bases between them. Germline V gene sequence: CDR1 LGHDT, CDR2 YNNKEL (reference sequence). The DNA for the CDR3 is TGTGCCAGCAGCCCATTCCTGAACACTGAAGCTTTCTTT. It is translated as CASSPFLNTEAFF.

The chain carries TRBV2 and TRBJ1-5; 10 bases match TRBD1. V gave up 2 bases and J gave up 7 bases; unmatched junction bases: 11. This CDR3 contains 17 residues. Germline V lookup: CDR1 SNHLY, CDR2 FYNNEI. CDR3 amino acids: CASSERRGDRGQQPQHF. The DNA for the CDR3 is TGTGCCAGCAGTGAAAGGAGGGGCGACAGGGGGCAACAGCCCCAGCATTTT.

This chain uses TRBV5-1 with TRBJ2-7; 10 positions match TRBD2. CDR1 SGHRS and CDR2 YFSETQ come from the germline V gene. The length of the CDR3 is 14 residues. V was pared by 4 bases and J by 1 base, with 2 bases of the junction left unmatched. CDR3 protein: CASSVSGGSYEQYF. The CDR3 DNA reads as TGCGCCAGCAGCGTTAGCGGGGGGTCCTACGAGCAGTACTTC. The full variable domain, rest sourced from reference TRBV5-1 and TRBJ2-7, is KAGVTQTPRYLIKTRGQQVTLSCSPISGHRSVSWYQQTPGQGLQFLFEYFSETQRNKGNFPGRFSGRQFSNSRSEMNVSTLELGDSALYLCASSVSGGSYEQYFGPGTRLTVT.